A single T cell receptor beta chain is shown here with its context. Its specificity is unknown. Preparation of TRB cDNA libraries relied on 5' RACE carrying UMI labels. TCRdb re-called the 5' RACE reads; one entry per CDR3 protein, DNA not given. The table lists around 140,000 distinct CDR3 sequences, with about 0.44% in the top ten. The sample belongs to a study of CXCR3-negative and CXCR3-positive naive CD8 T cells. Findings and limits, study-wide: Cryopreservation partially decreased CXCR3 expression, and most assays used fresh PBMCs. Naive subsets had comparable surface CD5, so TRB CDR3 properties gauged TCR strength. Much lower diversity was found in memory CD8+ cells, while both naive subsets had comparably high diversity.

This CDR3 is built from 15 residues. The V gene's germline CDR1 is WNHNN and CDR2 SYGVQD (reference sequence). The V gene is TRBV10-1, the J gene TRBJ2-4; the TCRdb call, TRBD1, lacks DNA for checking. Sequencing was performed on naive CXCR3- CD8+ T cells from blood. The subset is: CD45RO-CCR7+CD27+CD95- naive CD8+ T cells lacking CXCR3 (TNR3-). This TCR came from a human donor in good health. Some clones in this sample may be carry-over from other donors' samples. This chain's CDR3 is CASSTGTGRKNIQYF.